This T cell receptor (beta chain) was identified during a study of blood T cell repertoires in COVID-19. Study at large: Researchers got acute and convalescent COVID-19 samples from the United States, Italy and Spain. T cells, B-cell-depleted T cells, or PBMCs supplied cDNA or gDNA.

Participants were placed into cohorts based on the clinical history they reported. As processed by the authors: Reference gene primer amplification gave nucleated cell count estimates. The table came from immunoSEQ multiplex PCR; TCRdb's copy has only in-frame clones and leaves some out. V and J calls and clone size are those listed in that table; D and trimming were worked out from the DNA. In the table there are approximately 300,000 clones, approximately 91% of which are singletons. The receptor comes from a man aged 55 to 69 who had recovered from COVID-19. The sequencing sample was made of PBMCs or T cells enriched from blood (not recorded which).

This CDR3 is CASSVEVAGSTWETQYF. The CDR3 nucleotides are TGTGCCAGCAGCGTAGAGGTAGCGGGATCTACTTGGGAGACCCAGTACTTC. The chain couples TRBV9 to TRBJ2-5, with 8 nucleotides matching TRBD2. J was trimmed by 5 bases and V by 0 bases; bases with no gene match: 12. The CDR3 sequence is 17 residues long. The germline CDR1 and CDR2 sequences are SGDLS and YYNGEE.